These 10 T cell receptor beta chains were all obtained from the same sample, sequenced in a study of radiotherapy plus CTLA-4 blockade in lung cancer. Measured with immunoSEQ multiplex PCR; TCRdb has only the in-frame clones, and not every one. Here the sample spans 85,000 to 90,000 clones, around 72% being singletons. The specimen was peripheral blood, collected from a patient treated with radiotherapy plus ipilimumab. These receptors all come from a human donor with non-small cell lung cancer that progressed on radiotherapy plus ipilimumab.

V usage is TRBV27 and J usage is TRBJ2-6; no clear D. The CDR3 is 15 amino acids. CDR1 MNHEY and CDR2 SMNVEV come from the germline V gene (reference sequence). V was clipped by 2 bases and J by 4 bases, with 9 bases between them. DNA for the CDR3: TGTGCCAGCAGTTTAGTAGGGTCCGGGGCCAACGTCCTGACTTTC. This sequence encodes CASSLVGSGANVLTF.

The chain links TRBV2 to TRBJ2-5; D is perhaps TRBD1 or TRBD2 (5 bases each). The CDR3 length is 16 residues. Per the germline V gene, CDR1 is SNHLY and CDR2 is FYNNEI. V was pared by 5 bases and J by 1 base, with 17 bases between. The chain's CDR3 is CASSRGPQGGQETQYF. The CDR3 coding sequence is TGTGCCAGCAGTCGGGGACCGCAGGGCGGCCAAGAGACCCAGTACTTC.

This sequence joins TRBV7-2 and TRBJ1-1; no clear D gene. The CDR3 is 13 residues long. CDR1 is SGHTA, CDR2 FQGNSA, per germline. Trimming took 1 base from V and 1 from J, leaving 4 bases between them. The CDR3 sequence: CASSLGRNTEAFF. The CDR3 DNA reads TGTGCCAGCAGCTTAGGGAGGAACACTGAAGCTTTCTTT.

The chain has TRBV6-6 and TRBJ1-6; no reliable D call. There are 12 residues in the CDR3. V lost 6 bases and J 10 bases, leaving 10 bases between the germline ends. Looked up from germline, CDR1 is MNHNY and CDR2 is SVGAGI (reference sequence). The chain's CDR3 is CASSPPGSPLHF. The CDR3 DNA reads TGTGCCAGCAGCCCCCCGGGATCACCCCTCCACTTT.

The genes are TRBV21-1 and TRBJ2-7; the D call in the table, TRBD1, was not verified against the DNA. TRBV21-1 is an annotated pseudogene. CDR3 length: 20 residues. Here the CDR3 DNA reads TGTGCCAGCAGCAAAGGGGGGGACAGTCAATTTCCCACTCTCTCCTACGAGCAGTACTTC. Translating gives CASSKGGDSQFPTLSYEQYF.

J is TRBJ2-1 and V is TRBV19; D might be TRBD1 or TRBD2, each matching 5 bases. The length of the CDR3 is 15 residues. Per the germline V gene, CDR1 is LNHDA and CDR2 is SQIVND (reference sequence). V was pared by 5 bases and J by 3 bases, with 14 bases between. The CDR3 protein is CASSARGLLYNEQFF. CDR3 nucleotides: TGTGCCAGTAGTGCCCGGGGCCTTCTCTACAATGAGCAGTTCTTC.

This chain uses TRBV5-6 with TRBJ2-7; D is perhaps TRBD1 or TRBD2 (5 bases each). The CDR3 has 13 amino acids. The V gene's germline CDR1 is SGHDT and CDR2 YYEEEE. V lost 4 bases and J lost 4, with 12 bases in between. The CDR3 here is CASSLGTLYEQYF. CDR3 sequence (DNA): TGTGCCAGCAGCCTCGGGACGTTATACGAGCAGTACTTC.

The genes are TRBV28 and TRBJ2-6; TRBD1 agrees at 10 bases. There are 20 residues in the CDR3. CDR1 MDHEN and CDR2 SYDVKM come from the germline V gene. V was pared by 3 bases and J by 2 bases, with 13 bases of the junction left unmatched. CDR3 nucleotides: TGTGCCAGCAGTTTCCTGACAGGGGGCCCTTTACCGGCTGGGGCCAACGTCCTGACTTTC. It yields the protein CASSFLTGGPLPAGANVLTF. Using reference TRBV28 and TRBJ2-6 for the parts outside the CDR3, the full variable domain is DVKVTQSSRYLVKRTGEKVFLECVQDMDHENMFWYRQDPGLGLRLIYFSYDVKMKEKGDIPEGYSVSREKKERFSLILESASTNQTSMYLCASSFLTGGPLPAGANVLTFGAGSRLTVL.

This chain connects TRBV2 to TRBJ1-4, with no clear D. CDR1 is SNHLY, CDR2 FYNNEI, per germline. V dropped 8 bases and J dropped 8 bases, with 12 bases sitting between them. The CDR3 spans 12 residues. CDR3 sequence reads: CASRPNREKLFF. The DNA of the CDR3 is TGTGCCAGCCGGCCCAACCGGGAAAAACTGTTTTTT.

This chain joins TRBV6-1 and TRBJ1-3, with D perhaps matching TRBD1 (5 bases). The germline V and J ends were trimmed by 11 bases and 0 bases, with 14 bases remaining between them. The germline V gene encodes CDR1 MNHNS and CDR2 SASEGT. CDR3 length equals 14 residues. Written as DNA, the CDR3 is TGTGCCGGGGGTACGGGGAGCTCTGGAAACACCATATATTTT. It is translated as CAGGTGSSGNTIYF.